This TCR beta chain was captured in a study of T cell repertoires in cytomegalovirus infection. Study-wide results and limits: Predominance within the ex vivo response was attributable to HLA-C-restricted CMV-specific TCR beta clonotypes.

This clonotype has at least ten counts. Its antigen is as yet unknown. Using its own MiXCR run on the reads, TCRdb lists one record per CDR3 protein. Here the sample spans roughly 300,000 distinct CDR3 sequences, more than 8% being singletons. The sequence came from a human donor in good health (CMV status not recorded). Some clones in this sample may be carry-over from other donors' samples. Material: PBMCs.

CDR3 in DNA: TGTGCCAGTTCCGGGGAGGGAATCGTAATAAGCTCTGGGGCCAACGTCCTGACTTTC. It yields the protein CASSGEGIVISSGANVLTF. The chain couples TRBV28 to TRBJ2-6; TRBD2 aligns across 7 bases. CDR1 is MDHEN and CDR2 is SYDVKM in the germline V gene. V lost 9 bases to trimming and J lost 0 bases; unmatched junction nucleotides: 17. This CDR3 contains 19 residues.